This TCR beta chain is from a study of blood T cell repertoires in COVID-19. Study-wide context: Sources were T cells, B-cell-depleted T cells, or PBMCs; the material itself was cDNA or gDNA.

Trimming shortened V by 4 bases and J by 6 bases, and 13 bases separated the two germline ends. Germline-derived CDR1 and CDR2 are SGHDT and YYEEEE. This CDR3 contains 13 residues. As processed by the authors: For nucleated cells, counts were estimated from reference gene primer amplification. The repertoire was sequenced with immunoSEQ multiplex PCR; TCRdb's copy has only in-frame clones and lacks some. V and J calls and clone size follow that table, whereas D and trimming were derived from the DNA. The sample gives approximately 300,000 clones, around 86% of which show up once; 4% to 5% is in the top ten. Those enrolled, adults aged roughly 18 to 89 years, came from about two dozen US areas. Among Cohort 3 donors, those recovered had two negative PCRs, clearance, or symptom resolution.

The rearrangement links TRBV5-6 to TRBJ1-2, with D uncertain. The specimen sequenced was PBMCs or T cells enriched from blood (not recorded which). The receptor was derived from a young man who had recovered from COVID-19. This CDR3 is CASSPKREHGYTF. The CDR3 DNA reads TGTGCCAGCAGCCCCAAAAGGGAGCATGGCTACACCTTC.